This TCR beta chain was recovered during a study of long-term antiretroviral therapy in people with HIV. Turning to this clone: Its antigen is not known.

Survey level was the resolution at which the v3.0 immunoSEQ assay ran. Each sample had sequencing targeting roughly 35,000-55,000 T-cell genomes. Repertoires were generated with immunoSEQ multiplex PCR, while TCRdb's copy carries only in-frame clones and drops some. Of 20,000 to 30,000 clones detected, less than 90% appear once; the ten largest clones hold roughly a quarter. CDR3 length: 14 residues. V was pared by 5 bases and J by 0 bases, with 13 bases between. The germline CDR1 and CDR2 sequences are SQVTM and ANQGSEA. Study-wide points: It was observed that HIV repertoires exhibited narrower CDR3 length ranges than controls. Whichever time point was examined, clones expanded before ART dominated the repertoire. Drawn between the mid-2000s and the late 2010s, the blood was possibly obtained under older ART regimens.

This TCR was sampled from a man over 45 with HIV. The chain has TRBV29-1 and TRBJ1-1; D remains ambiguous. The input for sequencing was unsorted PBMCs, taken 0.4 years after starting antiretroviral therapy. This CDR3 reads CSVRGHRMNTEAFF. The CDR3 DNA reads TGCAGCGTTAGAGGGCACCGCATGAACACTGAAGCTTTCTTT.